Listed below are T cell receptor beta chains from one sample, sequenced in a study of shared clonotypes between healthy human individuals. Profiled with immunoSEQ multiplex PCR; TCRdb holds only in-frame clones, not every one. The profile covers a few million clones, with approximately 95% appearing a single time and about 0.39% taken by the ten largest. Sequenced material: naive CD4+ T cells from PBMCs. The receptors originated from a man younger than 35 in good health. Some clones in this sample may be carry-over from other donors' samples. CDR3s include the opening cysteine and the closing phenylalanine or tryptophan. D genes are given only for firm matches. Expanded clones are given a class, and other clones once, few, many or no size at all.

V gene,D gene,clone size,J gene,CDR3 protein,CDR3 DNA
TRBV28,.,.,TRBJ2-3,CASSQPAADTQYF,TGTGCCAGCAGCCAGCCCGCGGCAGATACGCAGTATTTT
TRBV6-5,.,.,TRBJ1-2,CASSYDRGYGYTF,TGTGCCAGCAGTTACGACCGCGGCTATGGCTACACCTTC
TRBV9,TRBD2,.,TRBJ2-7,CASSYSGRNSEQYF,TGTGCCAGCAGCTATAGCGGGAGAAATAGTGAGCAGTACTTC
TRBV18,.,.,TRBJ2-3,CASSPVLASTDTQYF,TGTGCCAGCTCACCGGTTTTAGCTAGCACAGATACGCAGTATTTT
TRBV29-1,.,.,TRBJ1-4,CSVRGPGEKLFF,TGCAGCGTTCGGGGCCCGGGTGAAAAACTGTTTTTT
TRBV5-1,TRBD1,.,TRBJ2-5,CASSLSPRQGPETQYF,TGCGCCAGCAGCTTGAGCCCGAGACAGGGTCCGGAGACCCAGTACTTC
TRBV28,.,.,TRBJ1-2,CASRTDGIYGYTF,TGTGCCAGCAGGACGGACGGAATCTATGGCTACACCTTC
TRBV28,TRBD1,.,TRBJ2-1,CASRQGDNEQFF,TGTGCCAGCAGGCAGGGGGACAATGAGCAGTTCTTC
TRBV27,.,.,TRBJ2-7,CASSLSQNTYEQYF,TGTGCCAGCAGTTTATCCCAGAATACCTACGAGCAGTACTTC
TRBV9,TRBD2,.,TRBJ2-1,CASSPPGLARRRFF,TGTGCCAGCAGCCCGCCGGGACTAGCCCGGAGGCGGTTCTTC
TRBV28,.,.,TRBJ1-1,CASSSPLEPGAFF,TGTGCCAGCAGTTCCCCCCTAGAACCAGGGGCTTTCTTT
TRBV11-1,TRBD2,.,TRBJ2-5,CASSSRRTSGPQETQYF,TGTGCCAGCAGCTCCCGTAGAACTAGCGGACCACAAGAGACCCAGTACTTC
TRBV19,.,once,TRBJ1-5,CASSIHGGEGQPQHF,TGTGCCAGTAGTATTCACGGTGGGGAGGGGCAGCCCCAGCATTTT
TRBV14,TRBD1,.,TRBJ2-7,CASSPLGGRTYEQYF,TGTGCCAGCAGTCCCCTAGGGGGCCGAACCTACGAGCAGTACTTC
TRBV5-1,.,.,TRBJ2-7,CASSLANGAYEQYF,TGCGCCAGCAGCTTGGCCAACGGGGCCTACGAGCAGTACTTC
TRBV10-3,.,.,TRBJ1-1,CAISELGERSEAFF,TGTGCCATCAGTGAGTTGGGGGAGAGGTCTGAAGCTTTCTTT
TRBV5-8,TRBD1,.,TRBJ1-4,CASSPGDRGNEKLFF,TGTGCCAGCAGCCCCGGGGACAGGGGTAATGAAAAACTGTTTTTT
TRBV5-1,TRBD1,.,TRBJ2-7,CASTLGGAYEQYF,TGCGCCAGCACGCTAGGGGGCGCGTACGAGCAGTACTTC
TRBV30,TRBD1,few,TRBJ1-4,CAWSAQGGDTNEKLFF,TGTGCCTGGAGTGCACAGGGGGGGGACACTAATGAAAAACTGTTTTTT
TRBV6-5,.,.,TRBJ2-3,CASNRGQTAQDTQYF,TGTGCCAGCAACCGAGGACAGACCGCACAAGATACGCAGTATTTT
TRBV5-1,TRBD2,.,TRBJ2-7,CASLGLAFHEQYF,TGCGCCAGCTTGGGACTAGCGTTCCACGAGCAGTACTTC
TRBV2,.,.,TRBJ2-3,CASSEAGPQYF,TGTGCCAGCAGTGAAGCGGGGCCGCAGTATTTT
TRBV5-4,TRBD1,.,TRBJ2-5,CASSRDRTGGETQYF,TGTGCCAGCAGCCGGGATAGAACAGGGGGAGAGACCCAGTACTTC
TRBV10-3,.,.,TRBJ1-3,CAISGQPRNTIYF,TGTGCCATCAGTGGACAGCCCCGAAACACCATATATTTT
TRBV19,TRBD1,.,TRBJ1-5,CASSGGDRVDQPQHF,TGTGCCAGTAGTGGGGGGGACAGGGTCGATCAGCCCCAGCATTTT
TRBV29-1,.,.,TRBJ1-2,CSVESNYGYTF,TGCAGCGTTGAGAGTAACTATGGCTACACCTTC
TRBV5-1,.,.,TRBJ2-5,CASSLVPQGREETQYF,TGCGCCAGCAGCTTGGTCCCCCAGGGGAGGGAGGAGACCCAGTACTTC
TRBV4-1,.,few,TRBJ1-4,CASSPYAFNEKLFF,TGCGCCAGCAGCCCGTACGCCTTCAATGAAAAACTGTTTTTT
TRBV6-1,.,.,TRBJ1-4,CASRQGPTNEKLFF,TGTGCCAGCAGGCAGGGGCCGACTAATGAAAAACTGTTTTTT
TRBV10-3,.,.,TRBJ2-7,CAISEGPRSSYEQYF,TGTGCCATCAGTGAGGGGCCGAGGAGCTCCTACGAGCAGTACTTC
TRBV4-1,.,.,TRBJ2-7,CASSQEGNEQYF,TGCGCCAGCAGCCAAGAGGGTAACGAGCAGTACTTC
TRBV27,.,.,TRBJ1-1,CASRGDTEAFF,TGTGCCAGCAGGGGGGACACTGAAGCTTTCTTT
TRBV5-6,.,.,TRBJ1-6,CASSFWGPYNSPLHF,TGTGCCAGCAGCTTCTGGGGACCCTATAATTCACCCCTCCACTTT
TRBV5-1,TRBD1,.,TRBJ1-4,CASSFDRGDEKLFF,TGCGCCAGCAGTTTTGACAGGGGAGATGAAAAACTGTTTTTT
TRBV11-2,TRBD2,once,TRBJ2-2,CASRSRLAGLRTTGELFF,TGTGCCAGCAGGTCGCGACTAGCGGGACTGCGAACGACCGGGGAGCTGTTTTTT
TRBV5-4,.,.,TRBJ1-2,CASSLGAGQLYGYTF,TGTGCCAGCAGCTTGGGAGCAGGCCAACTCTATGGCTACACCTTC
TRBV19,.,.,TRBJ2-4,CASRTGNIQYF,TGTGCCAGTAGAACGGGGAACATTCAGTACTTC
TRBV19,.,.,TRBJ2-3,CASSILGFFSPATDTQYF,TGTGCCAGTAGTATTTTAGGTTTTTTTAGTCCCGCCACAGATACGCAGTATTTT
TRBV7-6,.,.,TRBJ2-3,CASSLAGQWPTDTQYF,TGTGCCAGCAGCTTAGCTGGACAGTGGCCCACAGATACGCAGTATTTT
TRBV28,TRBD1,.,TRBJ1-4,CASSLVGGASTNEKLFF,TGTGCCAGCAGTTTAGTAGGGGGCGCATCAACTAATGAAAAACTGTTTTTT
TRBV6-4,TRBD1,.,TRBJ1-1,CASSEGTANTEAFF,TGTGCCAGCAGTGAGGGGACAGCGAACACTGAAGCTTTCTTT
TRBV4-1,.,.,TRBJ2-7,CASSQDGPGFDSSYEQYF,TGCGCCAGCAGCCAAGATGGGCCAGGGTTCGATTCCTCCTACGAGCAGTACTTC
TRBV15,TRBD1,.,TRBJ2-2,CATSRDGTGELFF,TGTGCCACCAGCAGAGATGGGACAGGAGAGCTGTTTTTT
TRBV4-2,TRBD2,.,TRBJ2-7,CASSQDGRTRNYEQYF,TGTGCCAGCAGCCAAGATGGAAGGACTAGAAACTACGAGCAGTACTTC
TRBV7-8,.,once,TRBJ1-1,CASSLVETANTEAFF,TGTGCCAGCAGCTTAGTCGAGACAGCGAACACTGAAGCTTTCTTT
TRBV6-5,TRBD2,once,TRBJ2-5,CASSLAGGETQYF,TGTGCCAGCAGCCTAGCGGGAGGGGAGACCCAGTACTTC
TRBV5-1,.,.,TRBJ1-2,CASSPAEGRVKAGYTF,TGCGCCAGCAGCCCCGCAGAGGGCAGGGTGAAGGCTGGCTACACCTTC
TRBV5-1,TRBD2,.,TRBJ2-7,CASSLEGLVTYEQYF,TGCGCCAGCAGCTTGGAGGGACTAGTCACCTACGAGCAGTACTTC
TRBV5-1,.,.,TRBJ2-3,CASSYGLRQRNPDTQYF,TGCGCCAGCAGCTATGGGCTCCGACAACGCAATCCAGATACGCAGTATTTT
TRBV25-1,.,once,TRBJ2-5,CASRRTSWGTQYF,TGTGCCAGCAGGAGGACGTCTTGGGGGACCCAGTACTTC
TRBV28,TRBD1,.,TRBJ1-5,CASSFGGTGGIYQPQHF,TGTGCCAGCAGTTTTGGTGGGACAGGGGGCATCTATCAGCCCCAGCATTTT
TRBV4-3,.,.,TRBJ2-5,CASSQGALSQETQYF,TGCGCCAGCAGCCAAGGTGCGCTATCTCAAGAGACCCAGTACTTC